The clone carrying this T cell receptor beta chain has only a few counts. The antigen remains unidentified. The sample originates from a study of somatic mutations in cytotoxic T cells in rheumatoid arthritis. Study-wide results and caveats: Rheumatoid arthritis patients and age-matched healthy controls showed no significant difference in CD8+ T-cell clonality.

The table came from immunoSEQ multiplex PCR; TCRdb's copy has only in-frame clones and leaves some out. The sample records 9,000 to 13,000 clones, roughly 74% being singletons. The ends were cut back, 5 bases at V and 4 bases at J, with 14 bases in the middle. The length of the CDR3 is 14 residues. Germline CDR1 is PRHDT and CDR2 is FYEKMQ (reference sequence). The sequence was obtained from an adult with rheumatoid arthritis. This sequence joins TRBV13 and TRBJ1-2; maybe TRBD1 (6 bases). The sample consisted of CD8+ T cells sorted from blood. The DNA for the CDR3 is TGTGCCAGCAGCCACCGGGGGGGCGGCTATGGCTACACCTTC. The encoded protein is CASSHRGGGYGYTF.